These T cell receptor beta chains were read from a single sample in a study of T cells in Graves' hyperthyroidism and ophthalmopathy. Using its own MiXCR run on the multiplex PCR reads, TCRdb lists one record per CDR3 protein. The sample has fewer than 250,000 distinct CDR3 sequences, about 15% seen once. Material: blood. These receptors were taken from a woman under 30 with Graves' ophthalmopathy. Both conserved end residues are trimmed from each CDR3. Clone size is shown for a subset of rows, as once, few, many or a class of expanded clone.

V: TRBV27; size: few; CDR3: ASSLGRGFGETQY
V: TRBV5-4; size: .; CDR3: ASSSGTSGSYEQF
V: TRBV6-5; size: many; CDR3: ASSYSQLFNYGYT
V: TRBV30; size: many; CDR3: AWSQGVYEQY
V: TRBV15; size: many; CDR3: ATSRDLAWREENTQY
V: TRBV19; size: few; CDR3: ASSIISGYSYEQY
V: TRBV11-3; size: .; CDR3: ASSRQGVSNVLT
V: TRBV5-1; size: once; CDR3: ASSRDRGKAF
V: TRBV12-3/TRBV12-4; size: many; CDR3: ASSLGTGIGGYT
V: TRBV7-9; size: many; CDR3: ASRPPKPDSGYGYT
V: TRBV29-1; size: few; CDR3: SVARAPNQPQH
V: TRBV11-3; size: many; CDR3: ASSLDGSGELF
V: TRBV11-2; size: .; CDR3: ASSEAGRNEQF
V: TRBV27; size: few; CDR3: ATGTATEAF
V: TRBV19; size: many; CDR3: ASSISGTGGWKTEAF
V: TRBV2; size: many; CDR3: ASSATMNTEAF
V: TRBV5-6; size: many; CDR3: ASSLPGTGSNYGYT
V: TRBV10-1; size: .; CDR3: ASSPGTGGARNTEAF
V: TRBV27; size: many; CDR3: ASSPSGSSGNTIY
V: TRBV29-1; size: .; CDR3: SVEKTGVNTEAF
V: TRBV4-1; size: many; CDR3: ASSQEGGMATTDTQY
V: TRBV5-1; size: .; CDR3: ASSLASGSSDTQY
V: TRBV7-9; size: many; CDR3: ASSLESDSSYEQY
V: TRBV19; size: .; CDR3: ASSIGTANTEAF
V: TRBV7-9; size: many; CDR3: ASSGGTDTQY
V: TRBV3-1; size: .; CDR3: ASSPQKGYGYT
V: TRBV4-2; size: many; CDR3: ASSQDMTTYYEQY
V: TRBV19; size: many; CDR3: ASSTTGRYGYT
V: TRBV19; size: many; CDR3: ASSIVQAGSYEQY
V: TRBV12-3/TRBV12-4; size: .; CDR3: ASRAGTSHEQY
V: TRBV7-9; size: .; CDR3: ASRFIGNTGELF
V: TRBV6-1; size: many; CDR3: ASSLIGGGGNTDTQY
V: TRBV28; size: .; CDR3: ASSFRTGLNQPQH
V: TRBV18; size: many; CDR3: ASSQQDMGTEAF
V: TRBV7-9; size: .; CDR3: ASSSYGTSGSNEQF
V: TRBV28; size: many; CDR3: ASRKSLPQETQY
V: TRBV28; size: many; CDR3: ASSFQTPGSYEQY
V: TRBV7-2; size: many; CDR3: ASSLGTVVRGQY
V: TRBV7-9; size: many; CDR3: ASSLRLGGETQY
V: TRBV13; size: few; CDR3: ASSVDDSPLGEQY
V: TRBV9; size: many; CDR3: ASSDGTDKSDTQY